The rows below give T cell receptor beta chains drawn from one sample of a study of cytomegalovirus exposure and HLA in healthy donors. Data came from immunoSEQ multiplex PCR; TCRdb stores just in-frame clones and leaves some out. In the table there are under 200,000 clones, 65% to 85% of which are singletons. Sequenced input: PBMCs. The origin of the receptors is a man aged 55 to 69 in good health and CMV-seronegative. Both conserved end residues are part of each CDR3. The D gene is left open where the match is weak. Clone size is not always given. Where it is, it says once, few, many or a class for expanded clones.

d_gene: TRBD1; abundance: NA; j_gene: TRBJ1-1; v_gene: TRBV15; CDR3aa: CATSRGQGVNTEAFF; CDR3nt: TGTGCCACCAGCAGGGGACAGGGGGTGAACACTGAAGCTTTCTTT
d_gene: TRBD2; abundance: NA; j_gene: TRBJ2-3; v_gene: TRBV2; CDR3aa: CASSVSGGGTDTQYF; CDR3nt: TGTGCCAGCAGTGTAAGCGGGGGGGGGACAGATACGCAGTATTTT
d_gene: NA; abundance: NA; j_gene: TRBJ1-6; v_gene: TRBV6-4; CDR3aa: CASSDFLDGQPLHF; CDR3nt: TGTGCCAGCAGTGACTTTTTAGACGGACAACCCCTCCACTTT
d_gene: NA; abundance: NA; j_gene: TRBJ2-3; v_gene: TRBV2; CDR3aa: CASSFQGWTDTQYF; CDR3nt: TGTGCCAGCAGTTTTCAGGGGTGGACAGATACGCAGTATTTT
d_gene: NA; abundance: few; j_gene: TRBJ2-3; v_gene: TRBV9; CDR3aa: CASSVRGSIGADTQYF; CDR3nt: TGTGCCAGCAGCGTAAGGGGGTCTATTGGCGCAGATACGCAGTATTTT
d_gene: NA; abundance: NA; j_gene: TRBJ2-7; v_gene: TRBV6-5; CDR3aa: CASSAQGHEQYF; CDR3nt: TGTGCCAGCAGTGCACAGGGCCACGAGCAGTACTTC
d_gene: NA; abundance: NA; j_gene: TRBJ2-7; v_gene: TRBV7-9; CDR3aa: CSSSSSGFEQYF; CDR3nt: TGTTCCAGCAGCTCATCGGGTTTCGAGCAGTACTTC
d_gene: NA; abundance: NA; j_gene: TRBJ1-5; v_gene: TRBV18; CDR3aa: CASSPLSGGQPQHF; CDR3nt: TGTGCCAGCTCACCACTCTCGGGGGGTCAGCCCCAGCATTTT
d_gene: NA; abundance: NA; j_gene: TRBJ1-4; v_gene: TRBV9; CDR3aa: CASSVAPGTNEKLFF; CDR3nt: TGTGCCAGCAGCGTAGCGCCCGGAACTAATGAAAAACTGTTTTTT
d_gene: TRBD1; abundance: NA; j_gene: TRBJ1-2; v_gene: TRBV10-3; CDR3aa: CAISGSRDRTPYGYTF; CDR3nt: TGTGCCATCAGTGGTTCCCGGGACAGGACCCCCTATGGCTACACCTTC